The 21 T cell receptor beta chains in this list originate from one sample, sequenced in a study of blood T cells in healthy people across ages. Then a second PCR, running roughly 7 to 12 cycles, was carried out with a sample-barcoded 5' primer and a J-beta primer mix. TCRdb re-analysed the 5' RACE reads in MiXCR, keeping a single row per CDR3 protein. The sample lists 1.2 million to 1.5 million distinct CDR3 sequences, approximately 63% occurring once. Sequenced: blood. The receptor set was obtained from a man younger than 35 in good health.

The chain links TRBV4-2 to TRBJ2-3; D gene ambiguous. The CDR3 sequence is 14 residues long. Germline CDR1 is LGHNA and CDR2 is YNFKEQ. The V gene lost 3 bases and the J gene lost 4 bases, with 11 bases spanning the gap. In DNA, the CDR3 is TGTGCCAGCAGCCAGGGGTTACTACCAGATACGCAGTATTTT. Translation: CASSQGLLPDTQYF.

This clonotype came up a few times. The chain uses TRBV11-2 and TRBJ2-3; 14 bases align to TRBD2. CDR3 length equals 15 residues. Germline V lookup: CDR1 SGHAT, CDR2 FQNNGV. Trimming cost V 4 bases and J 5 bases; bases outside gene matches: 2. DNA for the CDR3: TGTGCCAGCAGCTCCGGACTAGCGGGGGGAGATACGCAGTATTTT. Translating gives CASSSGLAGGDTQYF.

This clonotype came up a few times. DNA of the CDR3: TGCAGTGCTAGAGAGATCAGGGGCCCCTGGGATGAGCAGTTCTTC. Its protein product is CSAREIRGPWDEQFF. The chain links TRBV20-1 to TRBJ2-1; tentative D call: TRBD1 (6 bases). The CDR3 contains 15 residues. V was clipped by 0 bases and J by 8 bases, with 17 bases between them. The germline CDR1 and CDR2 sequences are DFQATT and SNEGSKA (reference sequence).

This clonotype was observed a few times. The gene calls are TRBV11-1 and TRBJ1-2; D remains ambiguous. This CDR3 is built from 14 residues. Trimming stripped 2 bases from V and 8 bases from J, with 15 bases between. Germline V CDR1 and CDR2: SGHAT, FQDESV (reference sequence). In DNA, the CDR3 is TGTGCCAGCAGCTTACCCTCGGGAGTTCGGGGCTACACCTTC. Protein product: CASSLPSGVRGYTF.

The rearrangement links TRBV10-3 to TRBJ1-1; 10 nucleotides align to TRBD1. The CDR3 contains 16 residues. J lost 5 bases, V lost 0 bases, and 6 bases had no gene match. Germline V gene data show CDR1 as ENHRY and CDR2 as SYGVKD. In nucleotides, the CDR3 is TGTGCCATCAGTGAGTCGTTAAGACAGGGGGCGACTGAAGCTTTCTTT. This codes for CAISESLRQGATEAFF.

V usage is TRBV10-3 and J usage is TRBJ2-7; 7 positions agree with TRBD2. The germline V gene encodes CDR1 ENHRY and CDR2 SYGVKD. The ends lost 0 bases at V and 7 bases at J; junction bases unmatched: 12. The CDR3 contains 16 residues. The chain's CDR3 is CAISESLGRGLGEQYF. CDR3 nucleotide sequence: TGTGCCATCAGTGAGTCTCTGGGGAGGGGATTGGGTGAGCAGTACTTC.

This chain links TRBV6-1 with TRBJ1-2, with 8 bases identical to TRBD1. The CDR3 has 14 residues. CDR1 and CDR2 (germline): MNHNS, SASEGT. Unmatched junction bases numbered 5, after V lost 6 bases and J lost 2 bases. The CDR3 is CASSHTGGNYGYTF. The CDR3, as DNA: TGTGCCAGCAGCCATACAGGGGGAAACTATGGCTACACCTTC.

The rearrangement joins TRBV12-3 or TRBV12-4 to TRBJ1-5; unclear D gene. This CDR3 spans 14 amino acids. Trimming took 3 bases from V and 2 from J, leaving 8 bases between them. The CDR3 spells CASSLGNGNQPQHF. The CDR3 nucleotides are TGTGCCAGCAGTTTGGGAAATGGCAATCAGCCCCAGCATTTT.

This clonotype was picked up a small number of times. The V gene is TRBV5-1, the J gene TRBJ2-1; 8 nucleotides agree with TRBD1. The CDR3 contains 15 residues. V was clipped by 0 bases and J by 4 bases; unmatched bases: 3. The V gene's germline CDR1 is SGHRS and CDR2 YFSETQ. The CDR3 DNA reads TGCGCCAGCAGCTTGGGGGACAGGCCATACAATGAGCAGTTCTTC. Its translation is CASSLGDRPYNEQFF.

The chain uses TRBV20-1 and TRBJ1-2; tentatively, D is TRBD1 (5 bases). The CDR3 has 14 residues. The V gene lost 0 bases and the J gene lost 5 bases, with 13 bases spanning the gap. The germline CDR1 and CDR2 sequences are DFQATT and SNEGSKA (reference sequence). The chain's CDR3 is CSARDIGQGYGYTF. CDR3 nucleotides: TGCAGTGCTAGAGATATCGGGCAGGGTTATGGCTACACCTTC.

The rearrangement links TRBV30 to TRBJ2-3, with TRBD2 as a possible D gene (6 bases). From germline, CDR1 is GTSNPN and CDR2 SVGIG (reference sequence). With 7 bases removed from V and 6 bases from J, the gap between germline ends came to 11 bases. This CDR3 is 11 amino acids long. The DNA for the CDR3 is TGTGCCTCCATGACTAGGGATACGCAGTATTTT. Residues: CASMTRDTQYF.

The rearrangement joins TRBV7-2 to TRBJ2-2; 10 bases are shared with TRBD1. The V gene end was trimmed by 6 bases and the J gene end by 7 bases; junction bases not matched to a gene: 11. CDR3 size: 16 residues. Germline CDR1 SGHTA, CDR2 FQGNSA. The CDR3 sequence is CASSFAWGQGIGELFF. Written as DNA, the CDR3 is TGTGCCAGCAGTTTTGCTTGGGGACAGGGGATCGGGGAGCTGTTTTTT.

About this clonotype itself: A much bigger clone sits one base away, suggesting this may be a read error. This chain joins TRBV28 and TRBJ2-3; D remains ambiguous. CDR1 MDHEN and CDR2 SYDVKM come from the germline V gene. The V end lost 6 bases, the J end lost 4 bases, and 5 bases lay between the germline ends. The CDR3 is made up of 11 amino acids. This CDR3 is CASRFPDTQYF. The CDR3 DNA is TGTGCCAGCAGATTTCCAGATACGCAGTATTTT. The full variable domain, completed using reference TRBV28 and TRBJ2-3, is DVKVTQSSRYLVKRTGEKVFLECVQDMDHENMFWYRQDPGLGLRLIYFSYDVKMKEKGDIPEGYSVSREKKERFSLILESASTNQTSMYLCASRFPDTQYFGPGTRLTVL.

The CDR3: CSVRTDSNQPQHF. The CDR3 nucleotides read TGCAGCGTCCGGACAGATAGCAATCAGCCCCAGCATTTT. V is TRBV29-1 and J is TRBJ1-5, with TRBD1 as a possible D gene (6 bases). The CDR3 has 13 residues. CDR1 and CDR2 (germline): SQVTM, ANQGSEA. Between the trimmed V and J ends, which lost 6 bases and 0 bases, there was a span of 9 bases.

V is TRBV15 and J is TRBJ2-3; D remains unclear. Germline CDR1 reads LNHNV; CDR2 reads YYDKDF (reference sequence). V was clipped by 2 bases and J by 0 bases, with 6 bases between them. This CDR3 is built from 14 residues. The CDR3 is CATSRQFSTDTQYF. For the CDR3, the DNA is TGTGCCACCAGCAGACAGTTCAGCACAGATACGCAGTATTTT.

In its sample, this clonotype was seen once. The chain recombines TRBV15 with TRBJ2-1; D is uncertain. Trimming cost V 5 bases and J 6 bases, with 11 bases left between them. The CDR3 is 13 residues long. Germline CDR1 is LNHNV and CDR2 is YYDKDF (reference sequence). Written as DNA, the CDR3 is TGTGCCACCAGCCCGTCCGTCAGCAATGAGCAGTTCTTC. Amino acid sequence: CATSPSVSNEQFF.

CDR3 nucleotide sequence: TGCAGTGCTAGAGACCCGAATACCGGGATATACGAGCAGTACTTC. It encodes CSARDPNTGIYEQYF. This rearrangement joins TRBV20-1 to TRBJ2-7; D might be TRBD2 (5 bases). Germline V lookup: CDR1 DFQATT, CDR2 SNEGSKA (reference sequence). The CDR3 covers 15 residues. Trimming stripped 0 bases from V and 4 bases from J, with 16 bases between.

This clonotype occurred once. One junction end does not reproduce the germline sequence, and a read error may be involved. The chain links TRBV5-6 to TRBJ1-2, with D possibly matching TRBD1 (6 bases). Germline V gene data show CDR1 as SGHDT and CDR2 as YYEEEE. This CDR3 contains 13 residues. The CDR3 is CASSLAGDHGYTF. The CDR3 DNA follows: TGTGCCAGCAGTTTGGCAGGGGACCATGGCTACACCTTC.

This clonotype has a handful of counts. V gene TRBV7-2 combines with J gene TRBJ2-3; D is unclear. Deletions cut 5 bases from V and 2 bases from J, with 8 bases between. Germline CDR1 reads SGHTA; CDR2 reads FQGNSA. The CDR3 is 13 residues long. The CDR3 loop reads CASSATYTDTQYF. DNA of the CDR3: TGTGCCAGCAGCGCTACGTACACAGATACGCAGTATTTT.

The chain is built from TRBV12-3 or TRBV12-4 and TRBJ1-6, with D maybe TRBD1 (5 bases). Deletions cut 5 bases from V and 8 bases from J, with 19 bases between. The CDR3 has 16 residues. The CDR3 DNA is TGTGCCAGCAGTCCTTGGGACCGGGGGAAGCATTCACCCCTCCACTTT. This encodes CASSPWDRGKHSPLHF.

The chain links TRBV4-1 to TRBJ2-4, with D hard to call. The J call is uncertain, as TRBJ2-7 better fits the DNA end. The CDR3 extends over 14 amino acids. Germline V gene lookup returns CDR1 MGHRA and CDR2 YSYEKL. The CDR3 loop reads CASSQQPSSYEQYF. Written as DNA, the CDR3 is TGCGCCAGCAGCCAGCAACCTAGCTCCTACGAGCAGTACTTC.